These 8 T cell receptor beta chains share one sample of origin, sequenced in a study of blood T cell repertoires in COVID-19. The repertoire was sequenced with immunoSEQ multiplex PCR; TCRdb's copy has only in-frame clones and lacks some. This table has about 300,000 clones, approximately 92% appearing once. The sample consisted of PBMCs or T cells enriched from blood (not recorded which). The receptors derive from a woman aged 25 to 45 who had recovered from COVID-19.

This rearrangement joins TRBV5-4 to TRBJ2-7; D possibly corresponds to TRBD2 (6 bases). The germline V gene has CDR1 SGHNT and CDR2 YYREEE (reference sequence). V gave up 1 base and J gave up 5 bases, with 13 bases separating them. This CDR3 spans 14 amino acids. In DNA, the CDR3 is TGTGCCAGCAGCTTGCGGGGCGGGATGCACGAGCAGTACTTC. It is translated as CASSLRGGMHEQYF.

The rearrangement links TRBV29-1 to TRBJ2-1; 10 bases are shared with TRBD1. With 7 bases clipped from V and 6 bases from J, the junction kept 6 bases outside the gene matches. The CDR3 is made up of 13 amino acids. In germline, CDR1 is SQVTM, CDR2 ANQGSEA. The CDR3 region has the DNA TGCAGCGCTAGCCGGACAGGGGGCAATGAGCAGTTCTTC. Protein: CSASRTGGNEQFF.

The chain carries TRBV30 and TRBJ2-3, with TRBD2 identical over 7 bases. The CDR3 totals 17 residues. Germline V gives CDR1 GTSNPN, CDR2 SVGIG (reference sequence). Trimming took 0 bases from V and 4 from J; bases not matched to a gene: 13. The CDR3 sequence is CAWSVPLGRGWSDTQYF. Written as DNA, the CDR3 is TGTGCCTGGAGTGTCCCCTTAGGGCGGGGGTGGTCAGATACGCAGTATTTT.

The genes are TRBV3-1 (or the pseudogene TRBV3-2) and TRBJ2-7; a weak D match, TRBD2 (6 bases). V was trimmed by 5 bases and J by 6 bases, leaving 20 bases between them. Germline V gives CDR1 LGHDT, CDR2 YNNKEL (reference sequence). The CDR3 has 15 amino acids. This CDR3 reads CASSSSTRSHTEQYF. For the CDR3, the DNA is TGTGCCAGCAGCTCCTCGACTAGATCCCATACCGAGCAGTACTTC.

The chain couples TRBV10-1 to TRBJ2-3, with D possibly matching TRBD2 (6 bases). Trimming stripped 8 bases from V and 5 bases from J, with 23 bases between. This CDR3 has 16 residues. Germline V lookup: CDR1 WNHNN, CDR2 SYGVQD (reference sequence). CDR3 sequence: CASGSETEGREDTQYF. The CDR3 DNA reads TGCGCCAGCGGTTCGGAGACAGAGGGGCGGGAAGATACGCAGTATTTT.

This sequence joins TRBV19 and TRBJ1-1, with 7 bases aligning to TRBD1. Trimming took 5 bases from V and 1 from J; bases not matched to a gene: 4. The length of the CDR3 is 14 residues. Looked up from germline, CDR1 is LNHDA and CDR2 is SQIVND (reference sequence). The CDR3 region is CASSFRQGNTEAFF. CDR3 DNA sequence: TGTGCCAGTAGTTTTCGACAGGGGAACACTGAAGCTTTCTTT.

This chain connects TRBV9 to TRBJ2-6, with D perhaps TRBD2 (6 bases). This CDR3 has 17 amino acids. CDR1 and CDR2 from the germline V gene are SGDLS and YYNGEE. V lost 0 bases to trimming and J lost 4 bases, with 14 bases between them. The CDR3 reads CASSVAIGGLGANVLTF. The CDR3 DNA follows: TGTGCCAGCAGCGTAGCTATTGGAGGGCTCGGGGCCAACGTCCTGACTTTC.

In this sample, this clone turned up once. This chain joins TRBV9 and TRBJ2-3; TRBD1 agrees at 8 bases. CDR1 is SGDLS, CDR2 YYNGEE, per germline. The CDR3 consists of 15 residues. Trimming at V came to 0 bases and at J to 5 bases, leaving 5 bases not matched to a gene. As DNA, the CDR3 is TGTGCCAGCAGCGTAGGGACACAGGGGGGAGATACGCAGTATTTT. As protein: CASSVGTQGGDTQYF.